The present entry profiles one TCR beta chain with its context. Its antigen is unidentified. The junction departs from the called germline gene at one end, perhaps through a read error. The CDR3 runs 12 residues. Germline loops: CDR1 SNHLY, CDR2 FYNNEI. Included in the TCR beta cDNA libraries were unique molecular identifiers. A single record per CDR3 protein comes from TCRdb applying MiXCR to the PCR reads. The sample contains 750,000 to 900,000 distinct CDR3 sequences, just over 45% of which appear only once. This record comes from a study of post-analysis software for immune sequencing data. Study-level points and caveats: Multiple sclerosis patients showed significantly lower normalized Chao1 diversity than controls did. About five TRBV segments, including TRBV5-6, TRBV5-1 and TRBV20-1, were more frequent in patients than controls.

The sequence came from a girl aged 5-17 years with multiple sclerosis. The chain employs TRBV2 and TRBJ2-1; maybe TRBD1 (5 bases). The sample was blood. The CDR3 DNA is TGTGCCAGCAGTGATGGGGCGGCTGAGCAGTCCTTC. This codes for CASSDGAAEQSF.